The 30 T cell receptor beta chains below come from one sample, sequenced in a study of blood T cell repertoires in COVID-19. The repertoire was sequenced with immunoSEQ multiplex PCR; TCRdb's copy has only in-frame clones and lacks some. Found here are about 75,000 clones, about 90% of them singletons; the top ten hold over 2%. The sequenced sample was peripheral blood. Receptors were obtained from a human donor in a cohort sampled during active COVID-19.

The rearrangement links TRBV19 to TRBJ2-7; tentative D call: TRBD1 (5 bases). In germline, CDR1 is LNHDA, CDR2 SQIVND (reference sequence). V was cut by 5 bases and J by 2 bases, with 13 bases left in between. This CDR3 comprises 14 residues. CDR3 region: CASSHTGRPYEQYF. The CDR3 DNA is TGTGCCAGTAGTCATACAGGCCGACCCTACGAGCAGTACTTC.

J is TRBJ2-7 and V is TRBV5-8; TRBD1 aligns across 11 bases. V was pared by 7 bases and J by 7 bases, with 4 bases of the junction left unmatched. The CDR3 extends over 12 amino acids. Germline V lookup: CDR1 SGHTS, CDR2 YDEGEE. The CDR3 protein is CASGQGAKEQYF. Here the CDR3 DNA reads TGTGCCAGCGGACAGGGGGCGAAAGAGCAGTACTTC. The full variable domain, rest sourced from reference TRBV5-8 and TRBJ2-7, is EAGVTQSPTHLIKTRGQQATLRCSPISGHTSVYWYQQALGLGLQFLLWYDEGEERNRGNFPPRFSGRQFPNYSSELNVNALELEDSALYLCASGQGAKEQYFGPGTRLTVT.

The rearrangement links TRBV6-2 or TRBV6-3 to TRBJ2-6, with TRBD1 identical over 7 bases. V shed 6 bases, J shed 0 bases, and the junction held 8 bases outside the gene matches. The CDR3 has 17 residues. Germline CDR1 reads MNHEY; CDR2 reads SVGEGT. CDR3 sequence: CASSPRGQPSGANVLTF. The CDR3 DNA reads TGTGCCAGCAGCCCAAGGGGGCAGCCCTCTGGGGCCAACGTCCTGACTTTC.

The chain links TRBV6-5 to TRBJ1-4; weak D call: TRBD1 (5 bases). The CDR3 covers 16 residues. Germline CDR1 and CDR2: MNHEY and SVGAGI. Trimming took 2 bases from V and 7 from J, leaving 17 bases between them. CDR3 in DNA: TGTGCCAGCAGTTACGAGTGGGGGGGGTCCGCTGAAAAACTGTTTTTT. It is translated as CASSYEWGGSAEKLFF.

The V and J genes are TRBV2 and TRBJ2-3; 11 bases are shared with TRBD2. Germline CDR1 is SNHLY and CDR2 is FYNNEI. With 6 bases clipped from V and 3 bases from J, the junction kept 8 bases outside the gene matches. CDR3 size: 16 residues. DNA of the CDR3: TGTGCCAGCAGAGGCCCGACTAGCGGGGATACAGATACGCAGTATTTT. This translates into CASRGPTSGDTDTQYF.

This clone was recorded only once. The CDR3 loop reads CASSYPGTGDYGYTF. The CDR3 bases are TGTGCCAGCAGTTACCCTGGGACAGGGGACTATGGCTACACCTTC. The chain joins TRBV6-2 or TRBV6-3 to TRBJ1-2; TRBD1 matches at 10 bases. The CDR3 covers 15 residues. Germline V gene sequence: CDR1 MNHEY, CDR2 SVGEGT. V lost 2 bases to trimming and J lost 3 bases; unmatched junction nucleotides: 3.

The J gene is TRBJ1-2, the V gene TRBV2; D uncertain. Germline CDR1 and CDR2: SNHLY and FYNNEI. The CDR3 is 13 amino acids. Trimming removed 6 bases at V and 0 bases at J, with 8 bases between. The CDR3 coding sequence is TGTGCCAGCAGAGCCGGTACTAACTATGGCTACACCTTC. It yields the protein CASRAGTNYGYTF.

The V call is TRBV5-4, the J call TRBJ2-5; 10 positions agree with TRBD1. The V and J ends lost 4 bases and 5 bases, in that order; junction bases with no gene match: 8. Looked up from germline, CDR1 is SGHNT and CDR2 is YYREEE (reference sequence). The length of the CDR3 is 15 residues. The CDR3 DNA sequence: TGTGCCAGCAGCCTCACGGGACAGGGGATGGAGACCCAGTACTTC. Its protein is CASSLTGQGMETQYF.

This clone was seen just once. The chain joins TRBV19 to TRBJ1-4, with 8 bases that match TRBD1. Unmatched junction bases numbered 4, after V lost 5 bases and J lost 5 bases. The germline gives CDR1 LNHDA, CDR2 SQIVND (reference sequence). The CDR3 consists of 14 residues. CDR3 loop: CASSPDRENEKLFF. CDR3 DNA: TGTGCCAGTAGTCCGGACAGGGAAAATGAAAAACTGTTTTTT.

CDR3 coding DNA: TGTGCCAGCAGCTTATCTGCTGAGCGGACCGGGGCCTACGAGCAGTACTTC. Translated: CASSLSAERTGAYEQYF. The rearrangement joins TRBV11-2 to TRBJ2-7; D is possibly TRBD2 (5 bases). The CDR3 contains 17 residues. The V end lost 2 bases, the J end lost 2 bases, and 19 bases lay between the germline ends. In germline, CDR1 is SGHAT, CDR2 FQNNGV. The full variable domain, completed using reference TRBV11-2 and TRBJ2-7, is EAGVAQSPRYKIIEKRQSVAFWCNPISGHATLYWYQQILGQGPKLLIQFQNNGVVDDSQLPKDRFSAERLKGVDSTLKIQPAKLEDSAVYLCASSLSAERTGAYEQYFGPGTRLTVT.

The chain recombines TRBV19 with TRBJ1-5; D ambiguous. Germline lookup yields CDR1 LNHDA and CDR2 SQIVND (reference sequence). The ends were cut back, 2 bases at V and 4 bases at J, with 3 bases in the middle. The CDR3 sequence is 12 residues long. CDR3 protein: CASSISNQPQHF. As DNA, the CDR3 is TGTGCCAGTAGTATATCAAATCAGCCCCAGCATTTT.

CDR3 loop: CASSVEAGVDEQYF. DNA for the CDR3: TGTGCCAGCAGCGTAGAGGCAGGGGTCGACGAGCAGTACTTC. This rearrangement joins TRBV9 to TRBJ2-7; perhaps TRBD1 as D (6 bases). Trimming took 0 bases from V and 5 from J, leaving 12 bases between them. Germline V gene lookup returns CDR1 SGDLS and CDR2 YYNGEE. The CDR3 length is 14 residues.

As DNA, the CDR3 is TGTGCAAGTCGCACGGGACACCACTACGAGCAGTACTTC. This encodes CASRTGHHYEQYF. The V call is TRBV12-2, the J call TRBJ2-7; the D call in the table, TRBD1, was not verified against the DNA. TRBV12-2 is reported as a pseudogene. This CDR3 has 13 residues.

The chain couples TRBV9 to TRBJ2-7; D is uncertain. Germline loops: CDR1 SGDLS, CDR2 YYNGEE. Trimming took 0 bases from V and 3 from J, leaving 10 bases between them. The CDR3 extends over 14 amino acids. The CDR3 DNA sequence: TGTGCCAGCAGCGTAGATCCCGCGTACTACGAGCAGTACTTC. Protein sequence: CASSVDPAYYEQYF.

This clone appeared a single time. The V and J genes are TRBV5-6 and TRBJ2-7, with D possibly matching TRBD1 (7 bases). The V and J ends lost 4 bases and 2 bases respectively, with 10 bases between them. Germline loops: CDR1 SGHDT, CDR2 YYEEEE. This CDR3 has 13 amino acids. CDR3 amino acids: CASSAGTAYEQYF. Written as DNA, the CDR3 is TGTGCCAGCAGCGCGGGGACAGCCTACGAGCAGTACTTC. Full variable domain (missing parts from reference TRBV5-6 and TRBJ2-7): DAGVTQSPTHLIKTRGQQVTLRCSPKSGHDTVSWYQQALGQGPQFIFQYYEEEERQRGNFPDRFSGHQFPNYSSELNVNALLLGDSALYLCASSAGTAYEQYFGPGTRLTVT.

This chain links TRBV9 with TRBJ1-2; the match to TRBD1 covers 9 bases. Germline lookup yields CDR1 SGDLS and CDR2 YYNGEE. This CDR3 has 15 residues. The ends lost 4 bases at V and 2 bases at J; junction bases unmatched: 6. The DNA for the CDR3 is TGTGCCAGCAGCCCAACCGGGACAGGGAACTATGGCTACACCTTC. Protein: CASSPTGTGNYGYTF.

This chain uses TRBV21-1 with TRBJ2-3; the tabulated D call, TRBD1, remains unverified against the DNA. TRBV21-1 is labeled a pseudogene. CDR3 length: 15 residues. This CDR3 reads CASSTSGGATDTQYF. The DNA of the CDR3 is TGTGCCAGCAGCACCTCAGGGGGCGCGACAGATACGCAGTATTTT.

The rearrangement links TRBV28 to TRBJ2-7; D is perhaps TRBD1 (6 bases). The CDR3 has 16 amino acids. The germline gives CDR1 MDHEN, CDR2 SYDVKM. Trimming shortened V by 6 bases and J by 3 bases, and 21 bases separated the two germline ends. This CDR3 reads CASSKRIGTYVYEQYF. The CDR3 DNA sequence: TGTGCCAGCAGCAAAAGGATCGGGACATACGTCTACGAGCAGTACTTC.

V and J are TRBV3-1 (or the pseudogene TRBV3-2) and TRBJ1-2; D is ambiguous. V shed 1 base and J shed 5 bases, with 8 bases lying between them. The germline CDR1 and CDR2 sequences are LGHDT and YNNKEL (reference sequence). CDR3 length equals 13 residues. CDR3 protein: CASSQGQVYGYTF. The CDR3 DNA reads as TGTGCCAGCAGCCAAGGGCAGGTTTATGGCTACACCTTC.

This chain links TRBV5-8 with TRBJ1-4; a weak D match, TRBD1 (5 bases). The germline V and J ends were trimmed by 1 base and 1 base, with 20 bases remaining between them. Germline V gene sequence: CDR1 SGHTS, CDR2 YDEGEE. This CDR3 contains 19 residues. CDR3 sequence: CASSLLRQGLYLTNEKLFF. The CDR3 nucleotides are TGTGCCAGCAGCTTGCTTCGGCAGGGCTTGTATTTAACTAATGAAAAACTGTTTTTT.

Here the CDR3 DNA reads TGTGCCAGCAGCTTATGGGGCAGCGATAATTCACCCCTCCACTTT. Its translation is CASSLWGSDNSPLHF. The V and J genes are TRBV7-9 and TRBJ1-6, with D perhaps matching TRBD1 (5 bases). The CDR3 totals 15 residues. V lost 2 bases to trimming and J lost 5 bases, with 10 bases between them. The germline CDR1 and CDR2 sequences are SEHNR and FQNEAQ (reference sequence). Looking up the rest from reference TRBV7-9 and TRBJ1-6 gives the full variable domain: DTGVSQNPRHKITKRGQNVTFRCDPISEHNRLYWYRQTLGQGPEFLTYFQNEAQLEKSRLLSDRFSAERPKGSFSTLEIQRTEQGDSAMYLCASSLWGSDNSPLHFGNGTRLTVT.

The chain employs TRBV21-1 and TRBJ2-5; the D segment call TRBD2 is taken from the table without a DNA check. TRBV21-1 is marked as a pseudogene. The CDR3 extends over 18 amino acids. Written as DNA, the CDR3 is TGTGCCAGCACCAATATCTGGGACTCCGTCCTAAAGCGAGAGACCCAGTACTTC. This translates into CASTNIWDSVLKRETQYF.

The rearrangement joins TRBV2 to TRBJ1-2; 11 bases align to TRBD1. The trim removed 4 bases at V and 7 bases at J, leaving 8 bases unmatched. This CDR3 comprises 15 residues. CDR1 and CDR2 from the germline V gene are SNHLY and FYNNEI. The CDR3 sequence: CASSGTGGGPTGYTF. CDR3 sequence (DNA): TGTGCCAGCAGTGGGACAGGGGGCGGGCCAACTGGCTACACCTTC.

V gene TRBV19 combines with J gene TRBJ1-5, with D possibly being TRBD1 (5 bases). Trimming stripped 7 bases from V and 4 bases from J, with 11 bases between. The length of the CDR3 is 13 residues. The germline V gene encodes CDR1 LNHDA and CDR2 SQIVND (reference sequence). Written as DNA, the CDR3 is TGTGCCAGTACCCTACGGGGGAATCAGCCCCAGCATTTT. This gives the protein CASTLRGNQPQHF.

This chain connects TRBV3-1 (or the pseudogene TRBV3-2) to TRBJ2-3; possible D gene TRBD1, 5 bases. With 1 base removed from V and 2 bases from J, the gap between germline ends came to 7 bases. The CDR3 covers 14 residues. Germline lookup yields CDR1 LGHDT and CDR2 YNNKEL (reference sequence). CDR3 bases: TGTGCCAGCAGCCAAGCAGGGCCCACAGATACGCAGTATTTT. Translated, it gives CASSQAGPTDTQYF.

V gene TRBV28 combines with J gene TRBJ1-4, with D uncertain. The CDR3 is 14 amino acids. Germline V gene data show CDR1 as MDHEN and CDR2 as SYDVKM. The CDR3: CASLESVADEKLFF. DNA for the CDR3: TGTGCGAGCCTTGAGTCGGTTGCCGATGAAAAACTGTTTTTT.

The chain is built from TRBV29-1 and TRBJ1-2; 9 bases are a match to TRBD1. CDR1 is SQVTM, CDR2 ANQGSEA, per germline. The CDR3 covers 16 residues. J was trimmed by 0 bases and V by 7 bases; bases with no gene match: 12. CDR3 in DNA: TGCAGCGCCGCCCCCGGGACAGGGAATACTAACTATGGCTACACCTTC. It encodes CSAAPGTGNTNYGYTF.

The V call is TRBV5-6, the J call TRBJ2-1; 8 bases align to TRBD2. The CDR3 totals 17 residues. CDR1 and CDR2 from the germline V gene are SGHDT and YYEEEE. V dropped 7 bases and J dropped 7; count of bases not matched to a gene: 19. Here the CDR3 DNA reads TGTGCCAGCGCCAACCCCCTGGGGCGGGAGCGGGGGAATGAGCAGTTCTTC. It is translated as CASANPLGRERGNEQFF.

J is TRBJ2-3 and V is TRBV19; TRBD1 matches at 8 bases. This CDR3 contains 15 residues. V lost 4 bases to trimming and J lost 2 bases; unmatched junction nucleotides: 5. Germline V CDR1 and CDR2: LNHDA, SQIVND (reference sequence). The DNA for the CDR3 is TGTGCCAGTAGTAGTGGGACAGGCACCACAGATACGCAGTATTTT. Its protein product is CASSSGTGTTDTQYF.

The CDR3 region is CASSYVAGAPTDTQYF. CDR3 DNA sequence: TGTGCCAGCAGTTACGTGGCGGGAGCTCCCACAGATACGCAGTATTTT. This sequence joins TRBV6-6 and TRBJ2-3; 7 nucleotides align to TRBD2. Germline lookup yields CDR1 MNHNY and CDR2 SVGAGI (reference sequence). The CDR3 is 16 residues long. V shed 2 bases, J shed 2 bases, and the junction held 7 bases outside the gene matches.